This TCR beta chain was sequenced for a study of PD-L1 blockade in urothelial cancer. Study at large: Atezolizumab (1,200 mg intravenously every 3 weeks) began at some point between 2014 and 2016 for patients. Analysis of blood occurred 3 weeks (second dose) and 6 weeks after treatment start.

Time point of the sample: peripheral blood 6 weeks after treatment start. Each patient contributed between 1 and 8 total time points of blood mononuclear cells, pretreatment and during treatment. This clone was observed a single time. V shed 4 bases and J shed 8 bases, with 14 bases lying between them. From germline, CDR1 is SGHDN and CDR2 FVKESK. The CDR3 consists of 13 residues. Clones were read by immunoSEQ multiplex PCR, and TCRdb kept only the in-frame ones, dropping some. Found here are tens of thousands of clones, more than 75% of them singletons; the top ten hold about 2.6%. The receptor was isolated from a man aged 60 to 69 with urothelial cancer. This chain connects TRBV14 to TRBJ1-2; weak D call: TRBD1 (5 bases). The starting material was PBMCs, obtained around atezolizumab (anti-PD-L1) treatment. The CDR3 protein is CASSRPGLGGYTF. The CDR3 coding sequence is TGTGCCAGCAGCCGGCCAGGGTTGGGGGGCTACACCTTC.